This T cell receptor beta chain comes out of a study of response to subunit inactivated influenza vaccine. Findings and limits, study-wide: Authors suggested that a seasonal influenza vaccination recruits few new T cells each time.

In TCRdb, the RT-PCR reads were re-called with MiXCR into one record per CDR3 protein. Among a few hundred thousand distinct CDR3 sequences listed, approximately 7.8% were seen once. With respect to this clonotype: Its antigen is undetermined.

Between the trimmed V and J ends, which lost 0 bases and 5 bases, there was a span of 9 bases. CDR3 length: 14 residues. The germline V gene encodes CDR1 MNHNS and CDR2 SASEGT. The V gene is TRBV6-1, the J gene TRBJ2-3, with unresolved D. The TCR comes from a man between 50 and 75 years old who received an inactivated influenza vaccine. Sample: PBMCs from blood, taken around 2 years after vaccination. For the CDR3, the DNA is TGTGCCAGCAGTGAAGCCTGGATGGGAGATACGCAGTATTTT. Translated: CASSEAWMGDTQYF.